This T cell receptor (beta chain) was observed in a study of CD8 T cells in Susac syndrome. The ends were cut back, 4 bases at V and 2 bases at J, with 11 bases in the middle. This CDR3 comprises 13 residues. Germline V gene data show CDR1 as SQVTM and CDR2 as ANQGSEA. Sequencing of TCR beta, carried out with a high-throughput approach, was applied to CD8+ and CD4+ T cells from the blood. Reverse transcription of roughly 0.5 to 1 ug RNA was performed with random hexamers. Amplification of TCR beta CDR3 by immunoSEQ multiplex PCR spanned 54 Vbeta and 13 Jbeta. TCRdb called the immunoSEQ multiplex PCR reads again in MiXCR, with one record for every CDR3 protein. The sample yields 65,000 to 75,000 distinct CDR3 sequences, over 90% seen once.

The clonotype originates from a human donor in good health. The V and J genes are TRBV29-1 and TRBJ1-1, with D hard to call. Sequenced: CD8+ T cells from PBMCs. The CDR3 region is CSVAATDNTEAFF. CDR3 sequence (DNA): TGCAGCGTTGCGGCGACGGACAACACTGAAGCTTTCTTT.